This T cell receptor (beta chain) was sequenced in a study of T-cell reconstitution after alpha-beta-depleted transplantation in children (dated by TCRdb to the mid-2010s). With regard to the full study: T-cell immune reconstitution after TCRalphabeta/CD19-depleted allogeneic hematopoietic cell transplantation in children was quantitatively tracked in the study by means of TCR repertoire profiling.

Broad study findings and their caveats: In some patients, the high TCRbeta diversity seen at day 60 was put down to recipient T cells and intrathymic progenitors that had survived conditioning. The apparently early alphabetaT-cell count recovery about two months after transplant was reportedly dependent on only several hundred rapidly expanded clones derived from non-depleted graft cells. The frequencies of hyperexpanded clones fell over the following months, and after one year, T-cell counts and TCRbeta diversity were mostly attributed to newly produced T cells.

This clonotype was picked up many times. Its antigen is unknown. Base qualities are not recorded, but no much larger clone differs from it by a single base. The sample's treatment or condition label is to be understood as: allogeneic hematopoietic cell transplantation with graft depleted of TCRalphabeta T cells and CD19 B cells. The transplant recipients were children given TCRalphabeta/CD19-depleted allogeneic hematopoietic cell grafts. From its cysteine to its phenylalanine, the CDR3 spans 14 amino acids. Just the 42-base CDR3 DNA is kept, in frame starting at base 1. Reading the germline V gene (reference sequence) gives CDR1 MNHEY and CDR2 SMNVEV. V is reduced by 3 bases and J by 6 bases, leaving a spacing of 12 bases between them. Libraries were made using PCR. TCRdb records Illumina HiSeq 2500 as the sequencer. TCR libraries were prepared with molecular barcoding, using unique molecular identifiers to normalize TCRbeta repertoire quantification. The raw public reads went through TCRdb reprocessing: fastp at Q25, MiXCR clone calling, in-frame beta chains kept. Rows are unified per CDR3 protein, each entry keeping the most common DNA and genes. Present in this sample are almost 500,000 distinct CDR3 sequences, over 9.5% of which were seen just once. Just over 2% of the sample is in the top ten clones.

The source of this sequence is a child aged 2 to 15 with inherited bone marrow failure, due to receive a stem cell transplant. Recombination connected TRBV27 to TRBJ2-1; perhaps TRBD1 is the D gene, with 5 bases matching. The source material was PBMCs, sampled before TCRalphabeta/CD19-depleted stem cell transplant. This receptor carries the CDR3 CASSFGATLNEQFF. The sequenced DNA is TGTGCCAGCAGTTTTGGGGCGACTCTCAATGAGCAGTTCTTC.